This T cell receptor beta chain derives from a study of cytomegalovirus exposure and HLA in healthy donors. Study details: Of all 360 or so donors who were genotyped, roughly 81% belonged to the Caucasian-associated ancestry cluster.

Study results and limitations: Usually a TCR sequence was rare, but some public TCRs were found in many donors. The listing of roughly 160 TCR beta chains classed them as cytomegalovirus-associated.

The study sampled nominally healthy donors, though unrecorded immune exposures were likely. The CDR3 contains 15 residues. Trimming left V 2 bases short and J 2 bases short, with 11 bases between. Germline-derived CDR1 and CDR2 are SGHDT and YYEEEE. This clone was seen only once. Its specificity is not known. PCR used 60 Vbeta primers and 13 Jbeta primers. Measured with immunoSEQ multiplex PCR; TCRdb has only the in-frame clones, and not every one. The sample carries more than 150,000 clones, nearly 80% recorded once. This chain joins TRBV5-6 and TRBJ1-5; D possibly corresponds to TRBD1 (5 bases). The specimen was PBMCs. The receptor was derived from a woman aged 25 to 39 in good health and CMV-seropositive. CDR3 sequence (DNA): TGTGCCAGCAGCTTTTGGGGCCAAGGCAATCAGCCCCAGCATTTT. It translates to CASSFWGQGNQPQHF.